The T cell receptor beta chain described here comes from a study of blood T cells in healthy people across ages. V lost 3 bases to trimming and J lost 0 bases, with 3 bases between them. CDR3 length: 13 amino acids. For the second PCR, which ran for about 6 to 11 cycles, a sample-barcoded 5' primer and a J-beta primer mix were used. TCRdb re-called the 5' RACE reads through MiXCR, storing one row per CDR3 protein. The data show hundreds of thousands of distinct CDR3 sequences, approximately 65% seen once. This clonotype is a singleton in its sample. This rearrangement joins TRBV12-3 or TRBV12-4 to TRBJ2-1; D not certain. The sequence derives from a man under 40 in good health. The sequencing input was blood. CDR3 protein: CASSFVSYNEQFF. DNA of the CDR3: TGTGCCAGCAGTTTTGTCTCCTACAATGAGCAGTTCTTC.